This T cell receptor beta chain emerged from a study of T cells after posttransplantation cyclophosphamide. At least ten counts were recorded for this clone. Clones were read by immunoSEQ multiplex PCR, and TCRdb kept only the in-frame ones, dropping some. The sample offers roughly 45,000 clones and no singletons, the top ten holding 2.2%. The CDR3 runs to 17 residues. With V trimmed by 6 bases and J by 0 bases, 11 bases remained unmatched. Looked up from germline, CDR1 is LNHDA and CDR2 is SQIVND (reference sequence). The sequence was obtained from a man aged 35-49 years in good health, CMV-negative, and a related stem cell transplant donor. This chain connects TRBV19 to TRBJ1-5; TRBD1 aligns across 7 bases. The source material was PBMCs. The chain's CDR3 is CASRGGQGDYSNQPQHF. CDR3 bases: TGTGCCAGTAGAGGGGGGCAGGGGGATTATAGCAATCAGCCCCAGCATTTT.